This T cell receptor beta chain was observed in a study of shared clonotypes between healthy human individuals (dated by TCRdb to about 2020). About the investigation overall: The cohort included a few men and a couple of women between 18 and 49 years of age. The study deeply sequenced blood TCR repertoires of five healthy adults to estimate repertoire size and the extent of clonotype sharing between individuals. Libraries were prepared and TCR repertoires were sequenced by different laboratories using diverse techniques, in order to increase sequencing depth and limit assay-specific biases. Leukapheresis yielded between about 0.85 and 10 billion PBMCs per donor. Study-wide conclusions, independent of this receptor: The genetic and exposure-history diversity represented was limited by the small number of donors. Pairwise subsampling led to the expectation that sequencing depth would affect the degree of clonotype sharing among donors. Sampling was restricted to blood, and TCR repertoires in tissue are likely to differ from TCR repertoires in blood.

Inclusive of the bounding cysteine and phenylalanine, the CDR3 is 12 residues long. Only the CDR3 DNA is retained, 36 bases long and in frame from the first base. Looking up the germline V gene (reference sequence) yields CDR1 SEHNR and CDR2 FQNEAQ. The donors were healthy, HIV-negative adults with no recently reported acute infections or vaccinations. All donors were Caucasian adults living in Nashville, Tennessee, USA. For unsorted samples, 90 million to 95 million PBMCs were counted, and genomic DNA was extracted using the QIAamp DNA Blood Mini kit. After blood collection by leukapheresis, PBMCs were isolated using Ficoll-Histopaque density gradient centrifugation and then cryopreserved in the vapor phase of liquid nitrogen. This clone was observed many times. Its antigen is currently not known. Relative to the germline gene, one junction end is altered; a read error may explain this. The sample carries other DNA sequences with the same CDR3.

Using the deep immunoSEQ assay, multiplex PCR amplified TCR CDR3 regions from genomic DNA. Genomic DNA extracted from each cell subset was distributed evenly over all wells of several immunoSEQ 96-well plates, and each plate served as one replicate. For unsorted PBMC, about 270 ng of genomic DNA, equivalent to tens of thousands of T cell genomes, went into each replicate PCR. Ten immunoSEQ deep assay plates were used to sequence the unsorted PBMC genomic DNA. Purified libraries were measured with a Qubit 3.0 fluorometer, size-checked on a Bioanalyzer 2100, and measured again with the KAPA Library Quantification kit. A separate single-read 150-cycle Illumina NextSeq 550 flow cell was used to sequence each immunoSEQ 96-well plate. The source study handled its data this way. Because only junctional sequences without quality scores were contained in the immunoSEQ output, filtering matching that applied to full-length reads could not be performed. To assign V/J genes and CDR3, sequences were annotated using PyIR, a Python wrapper for IgBLAST v1.9, with IMGT germline references. Reads were removed for weak V/J assignments (E-value above 1e-6), missing CDR3, stop codons, out-of-frame junctions, or ambiguous translated residues. V3J clonotypes were defined as sequences sharing the same inferred V gene, J gene, and CDR3 amino acid sequence. Percentage overlap between repertoires was computed as shared unique clonotypes divided by the size of the smaller repertoire. RTK rarefaction, the Chao1 estimator, and Recon v2.1 estimates of unobserved clonotypes were used to assess repertoire richness. The source is immuneACCESS, and TCRdb retained only in-frame sequences with V and J called. Part of the clones is not carried over; for the studies checked, unresolved V genes explain less than half of this, and the remainder is unexplained. V and J calls and clone size follow that table, whereas D and trimming were derived from the DNA. In this sample the table shows fewer than 600,000 clones, 79% of which occur a single time. Under 15% of the sample goes to the ten largest clones.

The rearranged chain carries TRBV7-9 and TRBJ1-2; the D gene remains uncertain. The sequenced sample consisted of PBMCs. This clonotype was sampled from a woman between 35 and 50 years old in good health. Some clones in this sample may be carry-over from other donors' samples. The DNA sequence is as follows: TGTGCCAGCAGCTTAGGAGGGTTTTGGGCCCACTTC. Its translation reads: CASSLGGFWAHF. The CDR3 plus the reference TRBV7-9 and TRBJ1-2 genes for the other parts give the full variable domain: DTGVSQNPRHKITKRGQNVTFRCDPISEHNRLYWYRQTLGQGPEFLTYFQNEAQLEKSRLLSDRFSAERPKGSFSTLEIQRTEQGDSAMYLCASSLGGFWAHFGSGTRLTVV.